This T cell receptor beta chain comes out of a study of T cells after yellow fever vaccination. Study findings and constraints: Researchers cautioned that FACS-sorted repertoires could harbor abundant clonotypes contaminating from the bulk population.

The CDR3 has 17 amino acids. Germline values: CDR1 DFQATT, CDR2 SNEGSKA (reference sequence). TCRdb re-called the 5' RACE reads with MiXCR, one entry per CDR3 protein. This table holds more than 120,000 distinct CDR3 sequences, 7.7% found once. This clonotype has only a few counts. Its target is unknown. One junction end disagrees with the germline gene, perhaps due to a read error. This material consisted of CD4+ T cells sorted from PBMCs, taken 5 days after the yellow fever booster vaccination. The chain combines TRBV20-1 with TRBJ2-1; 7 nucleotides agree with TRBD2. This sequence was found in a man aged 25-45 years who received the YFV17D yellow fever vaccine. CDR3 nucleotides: TGCTGTGCTAGAGATCCTAGCGGAGATAGCTCCTACAATGAGCAGTTCTTC. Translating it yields CCARDPSGDSSYNEQFF.